The rows below give T cell receptor beta chains drawn from one sample of a study of blood T cell repertoires in COVID-19. This table comes from immunoSEQ multiplex PCR, and its TCRdb copy is limited to in-frame clones, with some not included. Of around 87,000 clones in the sample, roughly nine tenths were seen once. The specimen sequenced was peripheral blood. The receptor source for this set is a human donor with active COVID-19. The donor label of this sample is uncertain. Both conserved end residues are part of each CDR3. D genes are given only for firm matches. Clone size is stated in some rows and not others, as once, few, many or a class when expanded.

TRBV18	NA	TRBJ2-3	NA	CASSWDWRTDTQYF	TGTGCCAGCTCATGGGACTGGCGCACAGATACGCAGTATTTT
TRBV11-3	NA	TRBJ2-7	NA	CASSLDALGAEQYF	TGTGCCAGCAGCTTAGATGCGTTAGGGGCCGAGCAGTACTTC
TRBV2	NA	TRBJ1-1	TRBD1	CASKKTGDTEAFF	TGTGCCAGCAAAAAAACAGGGGACACTGAAGCTTTCTTT
TRBV5-1	few	TRBJ2-2	NA	CASSLAGWNTGELFF	TGCGCCAGCAGCTTGGCAGGGTGGAACACCGGGGAGCTGTTTTTT
TRBV29-1	NA	TRBJ2-1	TRBD1	CSVATPGTGGSLTYNEQFF	TGCAGCGTCGCCACTCCCGGGACAGGGGGTTCCCTTACCTACAATGAGCAGTTCTTC
TRBV19	few	TRBJ2-7	NA	CASSMSLPGVHEQYF	TGTGCCAGTAGTATGTCCCTCCCCGGGGTCCACGAGCAGTACTTC
TRBV27	NA	TRBJ2-3	TRBD1	CASRPRGRTYTDTQYF	TGTGCCAGCCGTCCGAGGGGGCGGACCTACACAGATACGCAGTATTTT
TRBV5-4	NA	TRBJ2-1	NA	CASSFPGLDYNEQFF	TGTGCCAGCAGTTTCCCGGGACTGGACTACAATGAGCAGTTCTTC
TRBV9	NA	TRBJ1-4	NA	CASSVGGRTNEKLFF	TGTGCCAGCAGCGTAGGGGGCAGAACTAATGAAAAACTGTTTTTT
TRBV11-3	few	TRBJ2-1	TRBD2	CASSLTSGAYNEQFF	TGTGCCAGCAGCTTAACTAGCGGGGCTTACAATGAGCAGTTCTTC
TRBV11-2	NA	TRBJ2-5	TRBD1	CASSLGQGAETQYF	TGTGCCAGCAGCTTAGGACAGGGGGCAGAGACCCAGTACTTC
TRBV7-2	NA	TRBJ1-5	TRBD1	CASSSPKTGSNQPQHF	TGTGCCAGCAGCTCCCCCAAGACAGGGAGCAATCAGCCCCAGCATTTT
TRBV5-1	NA	TRBJ1-6	NA	CASSREGGNSPLHF	TGCGCCAGCAGCCGGGAGGGCGGGAATTCACCCCTCCACTTT
TRBV18	NA	TRBJ2-5	TRBD1	CASSPPSTGANQETQYF	TGTGCCAGCTCACCTCCCTCGACAGGGGCAAACCAAGAGACCCAGTACTTC
TRBV27	NA	TRBJ1-4	TRBD1	CASSLSGLTGWEKLFF	TGTGCCAGCAGTTTATCGGGTCTGACAGGGTGGGAAAAACTGTTTTTT
TRBV5-1	NA	TRBJ1-2	TRBD1	CASSLEAGGIPGYTF	TGCGCCAGCAGCTTGGAGGCAGGGGGGATCCCTGGCTACACCTTC
TRBV3-1/TRBV3-2	NA	TRBJ1-1	TRBD1	CASSQGGDRGLGTEAFF	TGTGCCAGCAGCCAAGGAGGGGACAGGGGGCTTGGCACTGAAGCTTTCTTT
TRBV7-9	NA	TRBJ1-5	NA	CASSLAGGGQPQHF	TGTGCCAGCAGCTTAGCAGGGGGTGGCCAGCCCCAGCATTTT
TRBV5-4	NA	TRBJ2-7	NA	CASSLEGDYYEQYF	TGTGCCAGCAGCTTGGAGGGGGACTACTACGAGCAGTACTTC
TRBV5-1	NA	TRBJ1-6	TRBD1	CASSLAPDRQSPNSPLHF	TGCGCCAGCAGCTTGGCGCCGGACAGGCAAAGTCCCAATTCACCCCTCCACTTT
TRBV2	NA	TRBJ2-2	TRBD2	CASNSGAGSGELFF	TGTGCCAGCAATAGCGGGGCTGGAAGCGGGGAGCTGTTTTTT
TRBV21-1	NA	TRBJ1-2	NA	CASSRWGQGIANYGYTF	NA
TRBV19	NA	TRBJ2-1	TRBD2	CASSAGLAAYNEQFF	TGTGCCAGTAGTGCGGGACTAGCGGCTTACAATGAGCAGTTCTTC
TRBV11-3	NA	TRBJ2-3	NA	CASSPSSTDTQYF	TGTGCCAGCAGCCCCTCTAGCACAGATACGCAGTATTTT
TRBV27	NA	TRBJ1-2	NA	CASSLSGARGYTF	TGTGCCAGCAGTTTATCGGGGGCCCGGGGCTACACCTTC
TRBV19	NA	TRBJ2-3	NA	CASSTTGGVADTQYF	TGTGCCAGTAGTACCACGGGGGGCGTGGCAGATACGCAGTATTTT
TRBV9	once	TRBJ1-5	NA	CASSVAGHSNQPQHF	TGTGCCAGCAGCGTAGCGGGACATAGCAATCAGCCCCAGCATTTT
TRBV7-3	NA	TRBJ2-5	TRBD2	CASSLGSSGGQETQYF	TGTGCCAGCAGCTTAGGGTCTAGCGGGGGCCAAGAGACCCAGTACTTC
TRBV5-1	NA	TRBJ1-2	NA	CASSSPGTRKTKQDYGYTF	TGCGCCAGCAGCTCCCCCGGGACACGCAAAACAAAACAAGACTATGGCTACACCTTC
TRBV2	NA	TRBJ1-4	NA	CASSVGGEKLFF	TGTGCCAGCAGTGTTGGAGGTGAAAAACTGTTTTTT
TRBV9	NA	TRBJ1-2	NA	CASSSGQSLNYGYTF	TGTGCCAGCAGCTCCGGACAGAGTCTTAACTATGGCTACACCTTC
TRBV3-1/TRBV3-2	NA	TRBJ2-7	TRBD2	CASSQDNKAGVDFEQYF	TGTGCCAGCAGCCAAGATAATAAGGCGGGGGTAGACTTCGAGCAGTACTTC
TRBV19	NA	TRBJ2-7	TRBD1	CASSIRDRGLVEQYF	TGTGCCAGTAGTATTAGGGACAGGGGGCTTGTCGAGCAGTACTTC
TRBV2	NA	TRBJ2-7	TRBD2	CASSERTGTSGGNYEQYF	TGTGCCAGCAGTGAACGAACCGGGACTAGCGGGGGAAACTACGAGCAGTACTTC
TRBV3-1/TRBV3-2	NA	TRBJ2-1	NA	CASSPSPQGQVYNEQFF	TGTGCCAGCAGCCCATCACCCCAAGGCCAGGTTTACAATGAGCAGTTCTTC
TRBV27	once	TRBJ2-1	NA	CASSLYGASSYNEQFF	TGTGCCAGCAGTTTATATGGCGCTAGCTCCTACAATGAGCAGTTCTTC
TRBV5-4	NA	TRBJ1-2	NA	CASSLLGANYGYTF	TGTGCCAGCAGCTTGCTTGGAGCTAACTATGGCTACACCTTC
TRBV19	NA	TRBJ1-6	TRBD1	CASSRRDRDNSPLHF	TGTGCCAGTAGTCGGAGGGACAGGGATAATTCACCCCTCCACTTT
TRBV9	NA	TRBJ1-2	TRBD1	CASSVAGTGDYTF	TGTGCCAGCAGCGTAGCCGGGACAGGGGACTACACCTTC
TRBV4-3	NA	TRBJ1-3	NA	CASSQDAMTVALDSGNTIYF	TGCGCCAGCAGCCAAGATGCGATGACAGTGGCCCTCGACTCTGGAAACACCATATATTTT
TRBV3-1/TRBV3-2	NA	TRBJ2-7	TRBD2	CASSRLTSGGFTYEQYF	TGTGCCAGCAGCCGCCTGACTAGCGGGGGCTTCACCTACGAGCAGTACTTC
TRBV10-1	few	TRBJ1-2	NA	CASSQSNYGYTF	TGCGCCAGCAGTCAATCTAACTATGGCTACACCTTC
TRBV5-1	NA	TRBJ2-5	TRBD2	CASSSGPSGGFQETQYF	TGCGCCAGCAGCTCGGGGCCTAGCGGGGGTTTTCAAGAGACCCAGTACTTC
TRBV5-1	NA	TRBJ2-7	NA	CASSLTVSYEQYF	TGCGCCAGCAGCTTGACAGTCTCCTACGAGCAGTACTTC
TRBV7-2	once	TRBJ2-2	TRBD2	CASSVVSGGPTNTGELFF	TGTGCCAGCAGCGTCGTGAGCGGGGGCCCAACGAACACCGGGGAGCTGTTTTTT
TRBV9	NA	TRBJ2-3	TRBD2	CASSVALGTGGDTQYF	TGTGCCAGCAGCGTAGCTTTGGGGACGGGAGGGGATACGCAGTATTTT
TRBV7-3	NA	TRBJ2-1	TRBD1	CASSLSGQGMSEQFF	TGTGCCAGCAGCTTATCCGGACAGGGGATGAGTGAGCAGTTCTTC
TRBV3-1/TRBV3-2	NA	TRBJ2-6	NA	CASSQDSGSGANVLTF	TGTGCCAGCAGCCAAGATAGTGGCTCTGGGGCCAACGTCCTGACTTTC
TRBV24-1	NA	TRBJ1-5	NA	CATSDLYNNQPQHF	TGTGCCACCAGTGATTTGTACAACAATCAGCCCCAGCATTTT
TRBV4-2	NA	TRBJ1-1	NA	CASSQDVWAGANTEAFF	TGTGCCAGCAGCCAAGATGTTTGGGCAGGGGCGAACACTGAAGCTTTCTTT
TRBV6-5	NA	TRBJ1-5	NA	CASISLQGSNQPQHF	TGTGCCAGCATATCGCTCCAGGGTAGCAATCAGCCCCAGCATTTT